The 11 T cell receptor beta chains reported below all come from one sample, sequenced in a study of shared clonotypes between healthy human individuals (dated by TCRdb to the early 2020s). Libraries were built with the immunoSEQ multiplex PCR assay. In TCRdb, the immuneACCESS table is reduced to in-frame sequences with V and J assigned. These tables do not hold every clone; where another copy was compared, an unresolved V gene accounts for under half, and the others remain unexplained. For this sample there are under 2,000,000 clones; 85% to 95% appear just once. The top ten hold under 1.5% of the sample. CD8 naive samples were CD45RO-negative cells positively selected for CCR7, giving a CD45RA+CCR7+ population that excluded TemRA cells. Sequencing was performed on naive CD8+ T cells sorted from blood. Taken with the paper, the label for cell subset or site translates to: CD45RA+CCR7+. The source of these receptors is a man younger than 30 in good health.

The gene calls are TRBV4-1 and TRBJ2-3; tentatively, D is TRBD2 (7 bases). This CDR3 contains 14 residues. Germline CDR1 is MGHRA and CDR2 is YSYEKL. V was pared by 1 base and J by 5 bases, with 10 bases between. CDR3: CASSQGGGVDTQYF. The CDR3 nucleotides read TGCGCCAGCAGCCAAGGGGGGGGCGTAGATACGCAGTATTTT.

Concerning this clone: Other DNA sequences from this sample encode an identical CDR3 as well. The CDR3 sequence is CASSLASEAFF. CDR3 nucleotides: TGTGCCAGCAGCTTGGCCTCAGAAGCTTTCTTT. The gene calls are TRBV5-6 and TRBJ1-1; no clear D. The germline gives CDR1 SGHDT, CDR2 YYEEEE. The CDR3 loop spans 11 amino acids. V lost 0 bases to trimming and J lost 8 bases, with 5 bases between them.

The V call is TRBV10-3, the J call TRBJ2-7; D might be TRBD1 (6 bases). Trimming removed 3 bases from V and 3 bases from J, with 12 bases in between. Germline values: CDR1 ENHRY, CDR2 SYGVKD. The CDR3 length is 14 residues. CDR3 coding DNA: TGTGCCATCAGTGATAGGGGGTATGGCTACGAGCAGTACTTC. It specifies CAISDRGYGYEQYF.

Points on this clone: The sample contains more than one DNA sequence encoding this CDR3. The V gene is TRBV4-1, the J gene TRBJ2-5; D call uncertain. V was clipped by 0 bases and J by 4 bases, with 3 bases between them. This CDR3 is built from 12 residues. Germline V gene sequence: CDR1 MGHRA, CDR2 YSYEKL. The CDR3: CASSQDSETQYF. CDR3 nucleotide sequence: TGCGCCAGCAGCCAAGACTCAGAGACCCAGTACTTC.

The J gene is TRBJ1-1, the V gene TRBV7-9, with D tentatively TRBD1 (6 bases). The germline V gene encodes CDR1 SEHNR and CDR2 FQNEAQ (reference sequence). The CDR3 runs 14 residues. Between the trimmed V and J ends, which lost 7 bases and 3 bases, there was a span of 15 bases. For the CDR3, the DNA is TGTGCCAGCACCGCAGTACAGGGCCACACTGAAGCTTTCTTT. This translates into CASTAVQGHTEAFF. Supplemented by reference TRBV7-9 and TRBJ1-1, the full variable domain reads DTGVSQNPRHKITKRGQNVTFRCDPISEHNRLYWYRQTLGQGPEFLTYFQNEAQLEKSRLLSDRFSAERPKGSFSTLEIQRTEQGDSAMYLCASTAVQGHTEAFFGQGTRLTVV.

The rearrangement links TRBV28 to TRBJ1-1, with TRBD1 matching 8 bases. J lost 4 bases, V lost 2 bases, and 6 bases had no gene match. CDR1 is MDHEN and CDR2 is SYDVKM in the germline V gene. This CDR3 is built from 15 residues. CDR3 region: CASSLTRTGGTEAFF. As DNA, the CDR3 is TGTGCCAGCAGTTTAACGCGAACAGGGGGCACTGAAGCTTTCTTT.

The chain recombines TRBV5-6 with TRBJ2-4; D gene unclear. The CDR3 has 15 residues. Germline CDR1 is SGHDT and CDR2 is YYEEEE. The V end was cut by 4 bases, the J end by 8 bases, with 19 bases between. CDR3 DNA: TGTGCCAGCAGCCCGGGCCCAGTGAGGAGTGACATTCAGTACTTC. Residues: CASSPGPVRSDIQYF.

The V gene is TRBV5-4, the J gene TRBJ2-7; the match to TRBD2 covers 9 bases. J gave up 6 bases and V 4 bases, and 17 bases lay outside the gene matches. CDR1 SGHNT and CDR2 YYREEE come from the germline V gene (reference sequence). The CDR3 loop spans 17 amino acids. CDR3 in DNA: TGTGCCAGCAGCCCAATGGGCGGGGGGGCCTCCCTTGGCGAGCAGTACTTC. This codes for CASSPMGGGASLGEQYF.

V usage is TRBV5-1 and J usage is TRBJ2-3, with D perhaps given as TRBD1 or TRBD2 (5 bases each). The CDR3 sequence is 13 residues long. CDR1 is SGHRS and CDR2 is YFSETQ in the germline V gene. Deletions cut 4 bases from V and 5 bases from J, with 11 bases between. The CDR3 DNA sequence: TGCGCCAGCAGCGGGGGATTAGAAGATACGCAGTATTTT. Amino acids: CASSGGLEDTQYF.

The rearrangement joins TRBV7-9 to TRBJ2-3; D perhaps matches TRBD2 (5 bases). V gave up 7 bases and J gave up 4 bases, with 18 bases separating them. This CDR3 region has 15 residues. Germline lookup yields CDR1 SEHNR and CDR2 FQNEAQ (reference sequence). CDR3 residues: CASTLEGEQADTQYF. The CDR3 DNA reads as TGTGCCAGCACCCTCGAGGGCGAGCAGGCAGATACGCAGTATTTT.

The V gene is TRBV14, the J gene TRBJ2-4, with D possibly called TRBD1 or TRBD2 (6 bases each). The V gene's germline CDR1 is SGHDN and CDR2 FVKESK. The CDR3 consists of 14 residues. Trimming took 1 base from V and 8 from J, leaving 12 bases between them. The CDR3 here is CASSQVGGPDIQYF. DNA of the CDR3: TGTGCCAGCAGCCAAGTGGGGGGCCCAGACATTCAGTACTTC.